These T cell receptor beta chains were read from a single sample in a study of regulatory T cells in long-lasting Graves disease. TCRdb analysed the multiplex PCR reads with MiXCR anew, one entry per CDR3 protein. The sample contains more than 350,000 distinct CDR3 sequences, more than 13% of which appear only once. This sample was also put to use in a study of T cells in Graves' hyperthyroidism and ophthalmopathy.

The input for sequencing was peripheral blood mononuclear cells (PBMCs), taken at new diagnosis, from a patient treated with antithyroid drugs. The receptors derive from a woman aged 25-40 years with Graves disease. The CDR3 runs from the conserved cysteine through the conserved F or W.

V gene: TRBV28
CDR3 protein: CASTVLDSLQPQHF

V gene: TRBV6-2/TRBV6-3
CDR3 protein: CASSSNEGQPQHF

V gene: TRBV12-3/TRBV12-4
CDR3 protein: CASSPLDEQFF

V gene: TRBV5-8
CDR3 protein: CTSSRSDSPYSNQPQHF

V gene: TRBV2
CDR3 protein: CASSVGEQYF

V gene: TRBV5-1
CDR3 protein: CASSLELPASDTQYF

V gene: TRBV28
CDR3 protein: CAIHPTGGGEAFF

V gene: TRBV6-2/TRBV6-3
CDR3 protein: CASSRPTSGINNEQFF

V gene: TRBV5-6
CDR3 protein: CASAAGRNQPQHF

V gene: TRBV2
CDR3 protein: CASMEGSTHEQYF

V gene: TRBV24-1
CDR3 protein: CATSDSYSSYEQYF

V gene: TRBV5-1
CDR3 protein: CASTGTSGRVSTDTQYF

V gene: TRBV27
CDR3 protein: CASSPAKGTNTQYF

V gene: TRBV25-1
CDR3 protein: CASSESPPLGEQFF

V gene: TRBV5-6
CDR3 protein: CASSLQSDNEQFF

V gene: TRBV18
CDR3 protein: CASSPAGIGINSPLHF

V gene: TRBV12-5
CDR3 protein: CASGYGRGTDTQYF

V gene: TRBV20-1
CDR3 protein: CSARRPGGYRVGETQYF

V gene: TRBV3-1
CDR3 protein: CASSPSDLGTQYF

V gene: TRBV6-2/TRBV6-3
CDR3 protein: CASSEGSQRGVF

V gene: TRBV28
CDR3 protein: CASSLLFRGYGYTF

V gene: TRBV3-1
CDR3 protein: CASSQGPDTQYF

V gene: TRBV2
CDR3 protein: CASTSKTGYTDTQYF

V gene: TRBV7-3
CDR3 protein: CASSTRLAGDVADTQYF

V gene: TRBV24-1
CDR3 protein: CATSDPNPSQETQYF

V gene: TRBV6-2/TRBV6-3
CDR3 protein: CASSYSWGEGYGYTF

V gene: TRBV2
CDR3 protein: CASRKQGAGGYTF

V gene: TRBV19
CDR3 protein: CASSIGGPGLAGGSDTQYF

V gene: TRBV19
CDR3 protein: CASSKGQAGNTIYF

V gene: TRBV28
CDR3 protein: CASSLRSGSGISAQYF

V gene: TRBV11-2
CDR3 protein: CASNDRAVSYEQYF

V gene: TRBV3-1
CDR3 protein: CASSQGQEYEQYF

V gene: TRBV27
CDR3 protein: CASSDGLAGVGEQFF

V gene: TRBV12-3/TRBV12-4
CDR3 protein: CASSLTGYVTEAFF

V gene: TRBV12-3/TRBV12-4
CDR3 protein: CASSFSHGQGARANNSPLHF

V gene: TRBV4-1
CDR3 protein: CASARTGGYEQFF

V gene: TRBV3-1
CDR3 protein: CASSPARGRGANVLTF

V gene: TRBV27
CDR3 protein: CASSLGHGGYTF

V gene: TRBV2
CDR3 protein: CASSNANEQFF

V gene: TRBV11-2
CDR3 protein: CASSLGRQLKNTEAFF

V gene: TRBV12-3/TRBV12-4
CDR3 protein: CASSSRRGLAGVGEQYF

V gene: TRBV14
CDR3 protein: CASSQHQGYEQFF

V gene: TRBV20-1
CDR3 protein: CSARSPGRRNNEQFF

V gene: TRBV4-1
CDR3 protein: CASSPRRQGRTEAFF

V gene: TRBV3-1
CDR3 protein: CASSPPTGLNTEAFF

V gene: TRBV5-1
CDR3 protein: CASRSRSLRAPNTEAFF

V gene: TRBV19
CDR3 protein: CASSIGQGWESSYNEQFF

V gene: TRBV20-1
CDR3 protein: CSARDGRSDTGELFF

V gene: TRBV2
CDR3 protein: CASTAGTSGDTQYF

V gene: TRBV9
CDR3 protein: CASSVEPGWGLNEKLFF

V gene: TRBV7-9
CDR3 protein: CASSPRDRSDEQYF

V gene: TRBV20-1
CDR3 protein: CSAREAGTGNEQYF

V gene: TRBV5-1
CDR3 protein: CASSLWTGNDYEQYF

V gene: TRBV19
CDR3 protein: CASSIGFSGANVLTF